Each of the 2 T cell receptor beta chains below was sequenced from the same sample in a study of early T cells in non-severe SARS-CoV-2 infection. One entry per CDR3 protein, called by TCRdb with MiXCR from the 5' RACE reads. This repertoire shows 70,000 or so distinct CDR3 sequences, about an eighth found once; its top ten account for around 1.3%. Sequences were obtained from whole blood. All receptors derive from an adult who was a healthcare worker with PCR-confirmed SARS-CoV-2 infection or an uninfected control (not recorded which).

This clonotype was seen at least ten times. This rearrangement joins TRBV20-1 to TRBJ2-1; 9 bases align to TRBD2. Trimming took 0 bases from V and 1 from J; bases not matched to a gene: 4. Germline V CDR1 and CDR2: DFQATT, SNEGSKA (reference sequence). The CDR3 runs 16 residues. CDR3 coding DNA: TGCAGTGCTAGAGACTTAGCGGGAGTGTCCTACAATGAGCAGTTCTTC. Amino acids: CSARDLAGVSYNEQFF.

This clonotype was recorded many times. V usage is TRBV7-9 and J usage is TRBJ2-7, with D perhaps matching TRBD1 (6 bases). Trimming removed 3 bases from V and 3 bases from J, with 15 bases in between. This CDR3 has 15 amino acids. Germline V gene lookup returns CDR1 SEHNR and CDR2 FQNEAQ (reference sequence). The chain's CDR3 is CASSFPIGGSYEQYF. The CDR3 DNA reads TGTGCCAGCAGCTTCCCGATAGGGGGAAGCTACGAGCAGTACTTC.